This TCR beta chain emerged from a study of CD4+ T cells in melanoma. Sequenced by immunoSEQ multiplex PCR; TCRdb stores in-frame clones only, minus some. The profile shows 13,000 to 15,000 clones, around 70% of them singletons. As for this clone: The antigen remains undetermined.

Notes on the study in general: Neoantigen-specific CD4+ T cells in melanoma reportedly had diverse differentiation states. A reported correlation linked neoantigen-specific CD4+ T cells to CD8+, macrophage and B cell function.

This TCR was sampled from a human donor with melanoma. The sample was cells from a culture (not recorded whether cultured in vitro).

The CDR3 reads CASSIRGMIGTGELFF. In DNA form, the CDR3 reads TGTGCCAGTAGTATAAGGGGGATGATTGGCACCGGGGAGCTGTTTTTT. The chain employs TRBV19 and TRBJ2-2, with D possibly being TRBD1 (6 bases). The germline CDR1 and CDR2 sequences are LNHDA and SQIVND (reference sequence). V was shortened by 2 bases and J by 4 bases, with 14 bases between the two germline ends. CDR3 length: 16 residues.